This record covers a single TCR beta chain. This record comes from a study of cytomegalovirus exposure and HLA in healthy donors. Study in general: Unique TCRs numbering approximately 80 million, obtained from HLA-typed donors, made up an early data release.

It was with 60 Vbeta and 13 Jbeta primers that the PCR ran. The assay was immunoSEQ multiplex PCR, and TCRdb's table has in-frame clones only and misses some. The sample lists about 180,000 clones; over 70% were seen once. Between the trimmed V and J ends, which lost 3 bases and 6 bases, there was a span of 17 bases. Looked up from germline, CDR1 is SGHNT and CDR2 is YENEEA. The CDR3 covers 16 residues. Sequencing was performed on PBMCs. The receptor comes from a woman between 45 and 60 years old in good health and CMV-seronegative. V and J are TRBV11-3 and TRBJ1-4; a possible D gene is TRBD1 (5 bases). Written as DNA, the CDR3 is TGTGCCAGCAGCTTCGCAGACCGTGGGGCGTATGAAAAACTGTTTTTT. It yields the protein CASSFADRGAYEKLFF.